This TCR beta chain came from a study of shared clonotypes between healthy human individuals. The study, taken as a whole, reports: Generation of non-shared clonotypes was less probable than generation of clonotypes shared by all four donors. Limited genetic and exposure-history diversity came from having few donors.

The donors were adults (healthy and HIV-negative) with no recent acute infections or vaccinations. With respect to this clone: Its antigen is not known.

Method: immunoSEQ multiplex PCR; TCRdb's copy keeps in-frame clones and lacks some. The repertoire consists of just over 2,000,000 clones, with 90% to 95% occurring once and the leading ten covering 0.1% to 0.15%. Sequencing used naive CD4+ T cells sorted from blood. Subset described: CD45RA+ positively selected. This TCR was recovered from a man in his late teens or twenties in good health.

The CDR3 is CASSFQGAGSRETQYF. In nucleotides, the CDR3 is TGTGCCAGCAGCTTCCAGGGGGCAGGATCTAGGGAGACCCAGTACTTC. The rearrangement links TRBV13 to TRBJ2-5, with 8 bases aligning to TRBD1. Germline V gene sequence: CDR1 PRHDT, CDR2 FYEKMQ (reference sequence). V shed 3 bases, J shed 5 bases, and the junction held 11 bases outside the gene matches. The CDR3 sequence is 16 residues long. Full variable domain (remainder filled in from reference TRBV13 and TRBJ2-5): AAGVIQSPRHLIKEKRETATLKCYPIPRHDTVYWYQQGPGQDPQFLISFYEKMQSDKGSIPDRFSAQQFSDYHSELNMSSLELGDSALYFCASSFQGAGSRETQYFGPGTRLLVL.